These T cell receptor beta chains were read from a single sample in a study of blood T cell repertoires in COVID-19. The data were produced by immunoSEQ multiplex PCR, yet TCRdb's version contains in-frame clones alone and is incomplete. The sample holds 350,000 to 400,000 clones, around 89% seen once. The sample consisted of PBMCs or T cells enriched from blood (not recorded which). All receptors derive from a woman in her twenties or thirties with acute COVID-19. Both conserved end residues are part of each CDR3. Each record gives: V gene, J gene, CDR3 protein.

v_gene: TRBV7-3; j_gene: TRBJ1-2; CDR3aa: CASSWTGTSGGYTF
v_gene: TRBV7-2; j_gene: TRBJ2-5; CDR3aa: CASRMGRLAGPFGTQYF
v_gene: TRBV7-6; j_gene: TRBJ1-6; CDR3aa: CASSHRDKDNSPLHF
v_gene: TRBV24-1; j_gene: TRBJ2-3; CDR3aa: CATSRTGIGDTQYF
v_gene: TRBV10-3; j_gene: TRBJ1-1; CDR3aa: CATKTGDTEAFF
v_gene: TRBV7-9; j_gene: TRBJ2-7; CDR3aa: CASSGDRVRYEQYF
v_gene: TRBV19; j_gene: TRBJ2-5; CDR3aa: CASSIPSEPPETQYF
v_gene: TRBV5-4; j_gene: TRBJ1-6; CDR3aa: CASSLAASLYGYNSPLHF
v_gene: TRBV10-2; j_gene: TRBJ1-2; CDR3aa: CASSESRSTGGPYGYTF
v_gene: TRBV18; j_gene: TRBJ2-1; CDR3aa: CASSPVASGANEQFF
v_gene: TRBV19; j_gene: TRBJ1-2; CDR3aa: CASNEEGALGYTF
v_gene: TRBV11-2; j_gene: TRBJ2-2; CDR3aa: CASSTRLAGTGELFF
v_gene: TRBV27; j_gene: TRBJ2-3; CDR3aa: CASSLRRGAGGRYF
v_gene: TRBV7-8; j_gene: TRBJ2-7; CDR3aa: CASSLDPAGPPYEQYF
v_gene: TRBV19; j_gene: TRBJ1-5; CDR3aa: CASSIVSRATNQPQHF
v_gene: TRBV5-1; j_gene: TRBJ2-7; CDR3aa: CASSSSRGTTYEQYF
v_gene: TRBV24-1; j_gene: TRBJ1-2; CDR3aa: CATSDSDRAGGYTF
v_gene: TRBV5-1; j_gene: TRBJ1-1; CDR3aa: CASSPDRQDTEAFF
v_gene: TRBV29-1; j_gene: TRBJ2-5; CDR3aa: CSVEPRLETQYF
v_gene: TRBV2; j_gene: TRBJ2-1; CDR3aa: CASSQQVLDRLNNEQFF